Given below is one T cell receptor (beta chain) in context. The record originates from a study of graft-versus-host responses after intestinal transplantation. Per germline, CDR1 SGHRS and CDR2 YFSETQ. This CDR3 spans 16 amino acids. The J segment lost 4 bases and the V segment lost 5 bases, leaving 9 bases of the junction unmatched. Generated by immunoSEQ multiplex PCR, the TCRdb table keeps only in-frame clones and is missing some. The data hold 15,000 to 20,000 clones, with around 33% observed a single time. The rearrangement joins TRBV5-1 to TRBJ2-3, with 11 bases fitting TRBD2. The source is a human patient who was an organ donor for intestinal transplantation. The sample in question was alloreactive CD4+ T cells from a mixed lymphocyte reaction culture, obtained before transplantation. Noted subset: CFSE-low proliferating T cells sorted from approximately six-day pre-transplant mixed lymphocyte reaction (GvH or HvG direction). Written as DNA, the CDR3 is TGCGCCAGCAGTTTCGTTTATAGCGGGAGGGCAGATACGCAGTATTTT. It codes for CASSFVYSGRADTQYF.